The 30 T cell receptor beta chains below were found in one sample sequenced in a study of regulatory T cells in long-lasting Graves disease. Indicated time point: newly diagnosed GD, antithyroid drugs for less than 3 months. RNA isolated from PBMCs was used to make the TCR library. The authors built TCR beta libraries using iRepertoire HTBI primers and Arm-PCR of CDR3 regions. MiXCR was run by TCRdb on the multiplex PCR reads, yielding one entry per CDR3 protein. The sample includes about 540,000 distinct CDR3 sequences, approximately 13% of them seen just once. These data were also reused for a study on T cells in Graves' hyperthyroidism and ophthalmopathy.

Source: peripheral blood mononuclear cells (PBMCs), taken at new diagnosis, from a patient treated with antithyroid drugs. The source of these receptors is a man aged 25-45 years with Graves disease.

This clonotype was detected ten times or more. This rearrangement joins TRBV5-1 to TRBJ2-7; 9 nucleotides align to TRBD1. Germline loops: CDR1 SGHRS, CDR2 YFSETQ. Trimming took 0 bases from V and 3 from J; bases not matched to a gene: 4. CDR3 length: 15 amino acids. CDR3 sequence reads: CASSLEGQGGYEQYF. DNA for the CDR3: TGCGCCAGCAGCTTGGAGGGACAGGGTGGCTACGAGCAGTACTTC. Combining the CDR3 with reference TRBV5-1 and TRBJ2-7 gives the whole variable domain KAGVTQTPRYLIKTRGQQVTLSCSPISGHRSVSWYQQTPGQGLQFLFEYFSETQRNKGNFPGRFSGRQFSNSRSEMNVSTLELGDSALYLCASSLEGQGGYEQYFGPGTRLTVT.

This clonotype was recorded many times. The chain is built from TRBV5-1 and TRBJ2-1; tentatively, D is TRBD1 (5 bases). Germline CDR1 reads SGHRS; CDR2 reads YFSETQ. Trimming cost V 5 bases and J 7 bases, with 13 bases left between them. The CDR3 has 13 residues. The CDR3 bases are TGCGCCAGCAGTCAAGGGGCAAGGAATGAGCAGTTCTTC. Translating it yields CASSQGARNEQFF.

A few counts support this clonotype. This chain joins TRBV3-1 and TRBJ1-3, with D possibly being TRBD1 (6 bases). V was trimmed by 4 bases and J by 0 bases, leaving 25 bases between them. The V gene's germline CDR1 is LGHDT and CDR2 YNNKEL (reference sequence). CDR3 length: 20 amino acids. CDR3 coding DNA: TGTGCCAGCAGCCCTTTACCTCCTCGGACAGTCCAGAGCTCTGGAAACACCATATATTTT. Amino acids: CASSPLPPRTVQSSGNTIYF.

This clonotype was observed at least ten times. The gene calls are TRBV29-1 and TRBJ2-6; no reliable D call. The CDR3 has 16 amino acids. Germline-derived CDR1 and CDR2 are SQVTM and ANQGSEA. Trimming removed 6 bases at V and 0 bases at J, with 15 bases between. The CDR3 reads CSVRPSSSSGANVLTF. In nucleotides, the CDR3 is TGCAGCGTACGGCCGTCCTCCAGCTCTGGGGCCAACGTCCTGACTTTC.

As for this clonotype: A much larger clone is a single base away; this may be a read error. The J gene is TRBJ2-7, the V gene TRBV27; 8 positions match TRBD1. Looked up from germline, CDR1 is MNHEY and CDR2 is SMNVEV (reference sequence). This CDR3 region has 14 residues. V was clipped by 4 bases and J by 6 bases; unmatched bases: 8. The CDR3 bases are TGTGCCAGCAGTTCCGGACAGGGAAACTGCGAGCAGTACTTC. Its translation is CASSSGQGNCEQYF.

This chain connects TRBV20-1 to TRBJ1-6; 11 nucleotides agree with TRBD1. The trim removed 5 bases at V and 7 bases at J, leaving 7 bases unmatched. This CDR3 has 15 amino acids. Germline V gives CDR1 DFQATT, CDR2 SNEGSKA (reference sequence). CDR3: CSAFGGTGGNSPLHF. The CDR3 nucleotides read TGCAGTGCTTTCGGGGGGACAGGGGGGAATTCACCCCTCCACTTT.

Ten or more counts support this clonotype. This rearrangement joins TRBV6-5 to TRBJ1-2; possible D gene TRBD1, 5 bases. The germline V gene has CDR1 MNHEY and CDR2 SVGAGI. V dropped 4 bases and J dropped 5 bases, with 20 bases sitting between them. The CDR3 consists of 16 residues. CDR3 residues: CASSLRQSGFGYGYTF. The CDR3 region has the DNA TGTGCCAGCAGTTTGCGACAGTCGGGCTTTGGATATGGCTACACCTTC.

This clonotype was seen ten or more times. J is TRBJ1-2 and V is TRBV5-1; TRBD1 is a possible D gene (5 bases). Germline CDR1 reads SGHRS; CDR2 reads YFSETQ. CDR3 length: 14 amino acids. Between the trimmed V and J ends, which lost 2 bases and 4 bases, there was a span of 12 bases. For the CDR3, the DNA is TGCGCCAGCAGCTTAGGAGGGGTTGGCTATGGCTACACCTTC. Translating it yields CASSLGGVGYGYTF. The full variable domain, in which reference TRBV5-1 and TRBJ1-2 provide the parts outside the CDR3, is KAGVTQTPRYLIKTRGQQVTLSCSPISGHRSVSWYQQTPGQGLQFLFEYFSETQRNKGNFPGRFSGRQFSNSRSEMNVSTLELGDSALYLCASSLGGVGYGYTFGSGTRLTVV.

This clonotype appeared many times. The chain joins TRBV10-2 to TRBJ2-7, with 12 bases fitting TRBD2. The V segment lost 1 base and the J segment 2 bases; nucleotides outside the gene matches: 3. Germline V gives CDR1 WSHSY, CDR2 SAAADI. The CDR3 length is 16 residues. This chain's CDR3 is CASSEYRTSGTYEQYF. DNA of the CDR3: TGCGCCAGCAGTGAGTATAGGACTAGCGGGACCTACGAGCAGTACTTC.

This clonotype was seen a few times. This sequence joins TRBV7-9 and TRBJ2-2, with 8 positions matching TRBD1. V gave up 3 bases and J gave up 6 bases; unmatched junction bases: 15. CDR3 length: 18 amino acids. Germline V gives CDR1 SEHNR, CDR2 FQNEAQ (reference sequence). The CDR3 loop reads CASSFRRSGRGRAGELFF. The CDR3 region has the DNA TGTGCCAGCAGCTTTAGGAGGAGCGGCAGGGGGCGAGCCGGGGAGCTGTTTTTT.

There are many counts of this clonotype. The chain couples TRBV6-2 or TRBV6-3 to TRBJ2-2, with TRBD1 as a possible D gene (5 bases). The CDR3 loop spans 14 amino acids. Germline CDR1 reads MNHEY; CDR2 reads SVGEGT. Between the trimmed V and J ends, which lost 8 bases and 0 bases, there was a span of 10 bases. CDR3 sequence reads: CASQGNANTGELFF. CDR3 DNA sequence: TGTGCCAGCCAGGGCAACGCGAACACCGGGGAGCTGTTTTTT.

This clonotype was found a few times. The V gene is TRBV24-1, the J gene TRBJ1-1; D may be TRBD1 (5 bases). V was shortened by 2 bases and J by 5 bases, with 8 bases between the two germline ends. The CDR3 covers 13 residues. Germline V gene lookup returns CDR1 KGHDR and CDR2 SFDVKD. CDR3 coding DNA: TGTGCCACCAGTGATTCCAGGGTAACTGAAGCTTTCTTT. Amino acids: CATSDSRVTEAFF.

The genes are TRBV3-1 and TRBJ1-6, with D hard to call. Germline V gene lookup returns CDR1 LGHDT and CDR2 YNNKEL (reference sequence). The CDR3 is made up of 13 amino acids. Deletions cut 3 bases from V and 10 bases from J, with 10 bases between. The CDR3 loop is CASSQSLVSPLHF. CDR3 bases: TGTGCCAGCAGCCAGAGTCTAGTCTCACCCCTCCACTTT.

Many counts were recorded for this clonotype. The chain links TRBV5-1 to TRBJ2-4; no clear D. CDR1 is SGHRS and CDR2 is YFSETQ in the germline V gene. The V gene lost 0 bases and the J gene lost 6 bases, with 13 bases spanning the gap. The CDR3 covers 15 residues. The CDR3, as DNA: TGCGCCAGCAGCTTGGCCCTGGGAATGGGAAACATTCAGTACTTC. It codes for CASSLALGMGNIQYF.

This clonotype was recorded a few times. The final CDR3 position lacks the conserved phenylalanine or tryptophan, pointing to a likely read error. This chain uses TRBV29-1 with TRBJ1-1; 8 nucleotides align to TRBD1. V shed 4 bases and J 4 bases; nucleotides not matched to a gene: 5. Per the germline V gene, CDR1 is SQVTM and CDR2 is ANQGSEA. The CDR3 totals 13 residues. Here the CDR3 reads CSVVGQGATEAFS. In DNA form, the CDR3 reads TGCAGCGTTGTCGGACAGGGCGCCACTGAAGCTTTCTCT.

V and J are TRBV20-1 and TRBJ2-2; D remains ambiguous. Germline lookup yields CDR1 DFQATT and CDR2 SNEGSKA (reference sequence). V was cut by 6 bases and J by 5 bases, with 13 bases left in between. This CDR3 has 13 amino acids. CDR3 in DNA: TGCAGTGCCCAGATGACAAGTACCGGGGAGCTGTTTTTT. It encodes CSAQMTSTGELFF.

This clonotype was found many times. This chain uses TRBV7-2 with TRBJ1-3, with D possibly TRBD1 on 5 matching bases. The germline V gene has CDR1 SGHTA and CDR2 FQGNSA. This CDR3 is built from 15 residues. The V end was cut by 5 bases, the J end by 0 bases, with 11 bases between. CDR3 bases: TGTGCCAGCAGCCGGGACTCTTACTCTGGAAACACCATATATTTT. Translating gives CASSRDSYSGNTIYF.

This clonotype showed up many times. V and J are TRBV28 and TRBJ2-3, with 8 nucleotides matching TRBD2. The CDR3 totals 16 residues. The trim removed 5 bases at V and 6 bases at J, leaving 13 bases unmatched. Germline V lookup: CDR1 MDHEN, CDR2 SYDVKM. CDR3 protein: CASSPQGLGGGDTQYF. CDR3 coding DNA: TGTGCCAGCAGTCCGCAGGGACTAGGGGGAGGCGATACGCAGTATTTT.

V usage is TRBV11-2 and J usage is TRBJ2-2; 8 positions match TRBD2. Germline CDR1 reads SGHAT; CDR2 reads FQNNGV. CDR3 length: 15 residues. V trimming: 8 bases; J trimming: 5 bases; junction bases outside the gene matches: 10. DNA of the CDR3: TGTGCCAGCGGGACTAGAGAGTCTAGAACCGGGGAGCTGTTTTTT. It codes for CASGTRESRTGELFF.

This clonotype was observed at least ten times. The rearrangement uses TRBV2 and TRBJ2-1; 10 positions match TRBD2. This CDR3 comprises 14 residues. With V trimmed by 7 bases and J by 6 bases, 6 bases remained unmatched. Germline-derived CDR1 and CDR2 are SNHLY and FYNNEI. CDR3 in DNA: TGTGCCAGCACATCTAGCGGGAGTGTCAATGAGCAGTTCTTC. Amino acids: CASTSSGSVNEQFF.

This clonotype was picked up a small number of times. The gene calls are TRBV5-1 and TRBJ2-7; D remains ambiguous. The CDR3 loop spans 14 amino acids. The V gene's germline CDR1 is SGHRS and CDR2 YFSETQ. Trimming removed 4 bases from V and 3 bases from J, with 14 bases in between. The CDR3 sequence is CASSLVWPGYEQYF. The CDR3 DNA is TGCGCCAGCAGCCTGGTGTGGCCGGGCTACGAGCAGTACTTC.

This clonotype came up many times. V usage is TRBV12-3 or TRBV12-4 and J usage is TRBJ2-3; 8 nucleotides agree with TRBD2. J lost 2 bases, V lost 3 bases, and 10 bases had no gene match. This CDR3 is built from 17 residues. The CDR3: CASSFLSSGRPTDTQYF. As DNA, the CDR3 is TGTGCCAGCAGTTTTTTATCCAGCGGGAGACCCACAGATACGCAGTATTTT.

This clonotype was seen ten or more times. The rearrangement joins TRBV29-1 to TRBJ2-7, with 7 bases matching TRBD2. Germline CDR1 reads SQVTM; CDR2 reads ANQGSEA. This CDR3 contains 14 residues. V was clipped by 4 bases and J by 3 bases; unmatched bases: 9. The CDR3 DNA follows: TGCAGCGTTGGGGGTCTAGCGGAGGGCTACGAGCAGTACTTC. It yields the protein CSVGGLAEGYEQYF.

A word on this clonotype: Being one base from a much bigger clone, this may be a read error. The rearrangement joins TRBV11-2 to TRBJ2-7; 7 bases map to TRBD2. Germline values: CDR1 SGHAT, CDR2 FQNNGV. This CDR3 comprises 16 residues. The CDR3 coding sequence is TGTGCCAGCAGCCTCCAAAGCGGGACGAGCTCCTACAAGCAGTACTTC. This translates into CASSLQSGTSSYKQYF.

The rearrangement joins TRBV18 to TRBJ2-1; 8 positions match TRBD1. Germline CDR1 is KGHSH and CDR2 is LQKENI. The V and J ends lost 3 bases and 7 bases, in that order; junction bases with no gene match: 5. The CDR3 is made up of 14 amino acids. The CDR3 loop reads CASSPTTGENEQFF. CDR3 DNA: TGTGCCAGCTCACCCACGACAGGGGAAAATGAGCAGTTCTTC.

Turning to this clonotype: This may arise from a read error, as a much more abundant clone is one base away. As DNA, the CDR3 is TGTGCCAGCAGAGCTACGGAGAATCAGCCCCGGCATTTT. As protein: CASRATENQPRHF. This chain uses TRBV2 with TRBJ1-5; D unresolved. The CDR3 contains 13 residues. CDR1 is SNHLY, CDR2 FYNNEI, per germline.

The CDR3 reads CSPRLAGAGDTQYF. CDR3 nucleotide sequence: TGCAGCCCTAGACTAGCGGGAGCGGGAGATACGCAGTATTTT. This rearrangement joins TRBV29-1 to TRBJ2-3, with 12 bases lining up with TRBD2. This CDR3 is 14 amino acids long. J was trimmed by 5 bases and V by 8 bases; bases with no gene match: 8. Germline CDR1 and CDR2: SQVTM and ANQGSEA.

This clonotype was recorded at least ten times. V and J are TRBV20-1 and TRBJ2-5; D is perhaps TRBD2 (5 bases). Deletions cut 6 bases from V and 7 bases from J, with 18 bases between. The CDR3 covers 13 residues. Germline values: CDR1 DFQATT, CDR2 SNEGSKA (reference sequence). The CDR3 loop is CSATRGVRGTQYF. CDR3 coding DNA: TGCAGTGCCACCAGAGGTGTCCGGGGGACCCAGTACTTC.

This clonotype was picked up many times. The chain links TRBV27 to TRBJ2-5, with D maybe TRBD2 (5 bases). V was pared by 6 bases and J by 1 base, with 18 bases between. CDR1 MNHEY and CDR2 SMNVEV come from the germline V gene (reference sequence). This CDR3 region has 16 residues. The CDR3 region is CASSLLTTWPQETQYF. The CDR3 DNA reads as TGTGCCAGCAGCCTACTGACTACATGGCCCCAAGAGACCCAGTACTTC.

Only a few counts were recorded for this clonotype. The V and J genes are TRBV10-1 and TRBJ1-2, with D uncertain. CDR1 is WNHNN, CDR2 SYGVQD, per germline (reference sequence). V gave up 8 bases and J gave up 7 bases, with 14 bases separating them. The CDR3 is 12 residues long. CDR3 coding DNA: TGCGCCAGCGTGGACCCCCGTGGTGGCTACACCTTC. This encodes CASVDPRGGYTF.